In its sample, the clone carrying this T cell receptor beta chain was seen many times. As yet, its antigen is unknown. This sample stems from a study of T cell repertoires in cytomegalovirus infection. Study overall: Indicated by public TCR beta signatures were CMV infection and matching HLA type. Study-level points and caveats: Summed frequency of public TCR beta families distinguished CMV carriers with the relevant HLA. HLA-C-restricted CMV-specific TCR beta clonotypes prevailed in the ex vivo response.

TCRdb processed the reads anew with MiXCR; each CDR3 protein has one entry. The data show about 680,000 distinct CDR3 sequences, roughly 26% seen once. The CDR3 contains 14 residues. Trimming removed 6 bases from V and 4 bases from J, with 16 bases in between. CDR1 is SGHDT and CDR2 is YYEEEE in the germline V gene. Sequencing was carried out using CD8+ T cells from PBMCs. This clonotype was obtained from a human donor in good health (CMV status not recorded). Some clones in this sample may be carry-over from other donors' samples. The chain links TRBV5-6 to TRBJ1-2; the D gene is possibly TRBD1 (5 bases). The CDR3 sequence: CASTQVGGFYGYTF. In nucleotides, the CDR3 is TGTGCCAGCACTCAGGTTGGGGGATTCTATGGCTACACCTTC. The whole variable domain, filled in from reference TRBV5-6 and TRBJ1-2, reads DAGVTQSPTHLIKTRGQQVTLRCSPKSGHDTVSWYQQALGQGPQFIFQYYEEEERQRGNFPDRFSGHQFPNYSSELNVNALLLGDSALYLCASTQVGGFYGYTFGSGTRLTVV.